One and the same sample provided the 19 T cell receptor beta chains below, sequenced in a study of blood T cell repertoires in COVID-19. Repertoires were generated with immunoSEQ multiplex PCR, while TCRdb's copy carries only in-frame clones and drops some. The table includes around 140,000 clones, 75% to 90% detected once. Sequenced sample: peripheral blood. The receptors stem from a woman aged 45-65 years with acute or convalescent COVID-19.

The CDR3 bases are TGTGCCAGTGGCCAGGACACAGGGATTGTCTACACCTTC. Amino acids: CASGQDTGIVYTF. V usage is TRBV27 and J usage is TRBJ1-2, with a tentative D call TRBD1 (6 bases). CDR3 length equals 13 residues. V was shortened by 9 bases and J by 10 bases, with 21 bases between the two germline ends. CDR1 and CDR2 (germline): MNHEY, SMNVEV (reference sequence).

The chain has TRBV14 and TRBJ2-7, with TRBD1 matching over 7 bases. CDR1 and CDR2 (germline): SGHDN, FVKESK. The CDR3 runs 14 residues. Unmatched junction bases numbered 3, after V lost 2 bases and J lost 2 bases. The CDR3: CASSQSTGAYEQYF. The DNA for the CDR3 is TGTGCCAGCAGCCAATCAACAGGGGCCTACGAGCAGTACTTC.

The CDR3: CASSEEGAGGNYGYTF. CDR3 DNA sequence: TGTGCCAGCAGTGAAGAGGGGGCAGGAGGTAACTATGGCTACACCTTC. This chain joins TRBV2 and TRBJ1-2; 7 bases match TRBD1. The CDR3 is made up of 16 amino acids. The V segment lost 1 base and the J segment 1 base; nucleotides outside the gene matches: 6. From germline, CDR1 is SNHLY and CDR2 FYNNEI.

The V gene is TRBV14, the J gene TRBJ1-6; D is perhaps TRBD1 (5 bases). This CDR3 is 15 amino acids long. Per the germline V gene, CDR1 is SGHDN and CDR2 is FVKESK. V lost 2 bases, J lost 6 bases, and 11 bases lay in between. CDR3 coding DNA: TGTGCCAGCAGCCAATGGGACTCTACTAATTCACCCCTCCACTTT. The encoded protein is CASSQWDSTNSPLHF.

This chain uses TRBV18 with TRBJ1-5; 10 nucleotides agree with TRBD1. CDR1 is KGHSH, CDR2 LQKENI, per germline. This CDR3 contains 15 residues. Trimming cost V 4 bases and J 7 bases; bases outside gene matches: 7. CDR3 coding DNA: TGTGCCAGCTCACAAACCGGGACAGGGGAGCAGCCCCAGCATTTT. This translates into CASSQTGTGEQPQHF.

The chain joins TRBV9 to TRBJ2-1; 8 nucleotides match TRBD2. CDR3 size: 16 residues. Germline V gene data show CDR1 as SGDLS and CDR2 as YYNGEE. With V trimmed by 0 bases and J by 4 bases, 6 bases remained unmatched. CDR3 sequence (DNA): TGTGCCAGCAGCGTAGTGGGTAGCGGGGCTTACAATGAGCAGTTCTTC. Its protein product is CASSVVGSGAYNEQFF. The variable domain in full, completed from reference TRBV9 and TRBJ2-1, reads DSGVTQTPKHLITATGQRVTLRCSPRSGDLSVYWYQQSLDQGLQFLIQYYNGEERAKGNILERFSAQQFPDLHSELNLSSLELGDSALYFCASSVVGSGAYNEQFFGPGTRLTVL.

This chain connects TRBV18 to TRBJ1-1; 10 bases match TRBD1. Germline V gene data show CDR1 as KGHSH and CDR2 as LQKENI. The CDR3 covers 14 residues. J lost 8 bases, V lost 3 bases, and 6 bases had no gene match. The CDR3: CASSPGQGNREAFF. Here the CDR3 DNA reads TGTGCCAGCTCACCGGGACAGGGGAACAGGGAAGCTTTCTTT.

The chain carries TRBV5-1 and TRBJ1-1; D perhaps matches TRBD1 (6 bases). This CDR3 region has 15 residues. Trimming took off 0 bases at V and 1 base at J, with 10 bases between the two ends. The V gene's germline CDR1 is SGHRS and CDR2 YFSETQ. The CDR3 loop is CASSLETGENTEAFF. CDR3 in DNA: TGCGCCAGCAGCTTGGAGACAGGAGAGAACACTGAAGCTTTCTTT.

J is TRBJ2-5 and V is TRBV27, with D possibly matching TRBD1 (5 bases). The CDR3 runs to 13 residues. The V and J ends lost 7 bases and 7 bases respectively, with 16 bases between them. In germline, CDR1 is MNHEY, CDR2 SMNVEV (reference sequence). This CDR3 is CASTTVGALTQYF. The CDR3 DNA sequence: TGTGCCAGCACTACCGTTGGGGCGCTGACCCAGTACTTC.

The V call is TRBV10-3, the J call TRBJ1-2; 8 nucleotides agree with TRBD1. Germline CDR1 ENHRY, CDR2 SYGVKD. Trimming took 0 bases from V and 4 from J; bases not matched to a gene: 7. The CDR3 has 16 residues. DNA for the CDR3: TGTGCCATCAGTGAGTCGACAGGGGCACTCCCCTATGGCTACACCTTC. This sequence encodes CAISESTGALPYGYTF.

A single count supports this clone. The chain couples TRBV28 to TRBJ1-2, with 8 bases matching TRBD1. The germline V gene has CDR1 MDHEN and CDR2 SYDVKM. The CDR3 covers 19 residues. The V segment lost 4 bases and the J segment 1 base; nucleotides outside the gene matches: 17. The DNA for the CDR3 is TGTGCCAGCAGTTCCCTGCTTAGAAATGCGGGACAGGATAACTATGGCTACACCTTC. Translated: CASSSLLRNAGQDNYGYTF.

This CDR3 is CASSLPSGKIGTQYF. CDR3 in DNA: TGTGCCAGCAGCTTACCTAGCGGCAAAATCGGGACCCAGTACTTC. This chain connects TRBV7-2 to TRBJ2-5; TRBD2 agrees at 7 bases. CDR3 size: 15 residues. Germline CDR1 SGHTA, CDR2 FQGNSA. J gave up 7 bases and V 2 bases, and 10 bases lay outside the gene matches.

The chain joins TRBV11-1 to TRBJ2-3, with 8 nucleotides matching TRBD1. This CDR3 has 14 amino acids. In germline, CDR1 is SGHAT, CDR2 FQDESV (reference sequence). Unmatched junction bases numbered 5, after V lost 5 bases and J lost 4 bases. CDR3 sequence reads: CASSPGGRADTQYF. The CDR3 DNA is TGTGCCAGCAGCCCAGGGGGCCGGGCAGATACGCAGTATTTT.

This chain uses TRBV7-3 with TRBJ1-1; 8 nucleotides agree with TRBD1. The germline CDR1 and CDR2 sequences are SGHTA and FQGTGA. Trimming at V came to 3 bases and at J to 5 bases, leaving 8 bases not matched to a gene. CDR3 length: 15 residues. CDR3 in amino acids: CASSFAGQGSTEAFF. CDR3 bases: TGTGCCAGCAGCTTTGCAGGACAGGGTTCGACTGAAGCTTTCTTT. The complete variable domain, with remaining parts taken from reference TRBV7-3 and TRBJ1-1, reads GAGVSQTPSNKVTEKGKYVELRCDPISGHTALYWYRQSLGQGPEFLIYFQGTGAADDSGLPNDRFFAVRPEGSVSTLKIQRTERGDSAVYLCASSFAGQGSTEAFFGQGTRLTVV.

This chain's CDR3 is CASSSTANTEAFF. The CDR3 region has the DNA TGTGCCAGTAGTTCGACTGCGAACACTGAAGCTTTCTTT. The chain uses TRBV19 and TRBJ1-1; no clear D. This CDR3 is built from 13 residues. Germline V lookup: CDR1 LNHDA, CDR2 SQIVND (reference sequence). V was trimmed by 5 bases and J by 1 base, leaving 8 bases between them.

This clone was counted once. This sequence joins TRBV29-1 and TRBJ2-1; TRBD2 is a possible D gene (7 bases). The CDR3 totals 11 residues. Germline-derived CDR1 and CDR2 are SQVTM and ANQGSEA. With 7 bases removed from V and 9 bases from J, the gap between germline ends came to 13 bases. As DNA, the CDR3 is TGCAGCGCCCAAGGGGGGGGTGAGCAGTTCTTC. Translation gives CSAQGGGEQFF.

The chain links TRBV2 to TRBJ1-5, with no clear D. From germline, CDR1 is SNHLY and CDR2 FYNNEI. The V gene lost 4 bases and the J gene lost 7 bases, with 17 bases spanning the gap. The CDR3 spans 15 residues. The chain's CDR3 is CASSGPEGPGQPQHF. CDR3 coding DNA: TGTGCCAGCAGTGGGCCCGAGGGCCCGGGGCAGCCCCAGCATTTT.

The J gene is TRBJ2-3, the V gene TRBV6-6, with a tentative D call TRBD1 (6 bases). This CDR3 has 13 amino acids. Germline lookup yields CDR1 MNHNY and CDR2 SVGAGI (reference sequence). Trimming removed 6 bases from V and 1 base from J, with 8 bases in between. CDR3 nucleotides: TGTGCCAGCAGCCCAGGGGGCACAGATACGCAGTATTTT. It codes for CASSPGGTDTQYF.

The J gene is TRBJ1-5, the V gene TRBV9, with 9 bases matching TRBD1. This CDR3 is 14 amino acids long. J was trimmed by 6 bases and V by 3 bases; bases with no gene match: 4. Germline V lookup: CDR1 SGDLS, CDR2 YYNGEE. CDR3 sequence: CASSAGTGTQPQHF. For the CDR3, the DNA is TGTGCCAGCAGCGCCGGGACAGGGACTCAGCCCCAGCATTTT.